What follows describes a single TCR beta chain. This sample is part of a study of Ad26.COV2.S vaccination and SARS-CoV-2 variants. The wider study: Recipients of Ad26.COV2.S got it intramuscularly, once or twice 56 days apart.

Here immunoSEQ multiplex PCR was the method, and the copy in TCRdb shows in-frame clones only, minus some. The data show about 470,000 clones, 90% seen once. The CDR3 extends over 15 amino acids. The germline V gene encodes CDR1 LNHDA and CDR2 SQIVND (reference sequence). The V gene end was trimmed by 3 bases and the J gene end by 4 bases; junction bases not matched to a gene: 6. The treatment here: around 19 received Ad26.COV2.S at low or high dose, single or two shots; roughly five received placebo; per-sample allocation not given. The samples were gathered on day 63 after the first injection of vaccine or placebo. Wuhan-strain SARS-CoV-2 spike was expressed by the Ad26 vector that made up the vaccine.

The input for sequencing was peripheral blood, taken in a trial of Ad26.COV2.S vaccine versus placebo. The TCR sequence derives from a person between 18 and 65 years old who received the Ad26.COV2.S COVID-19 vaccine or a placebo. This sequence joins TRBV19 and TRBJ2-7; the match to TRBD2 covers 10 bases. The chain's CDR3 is CASSIGVAGGYEQYF. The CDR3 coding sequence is TGTGCCAGTAGTATTGGGGTAGCGGGAGGATACGAGCAGTACTTC.